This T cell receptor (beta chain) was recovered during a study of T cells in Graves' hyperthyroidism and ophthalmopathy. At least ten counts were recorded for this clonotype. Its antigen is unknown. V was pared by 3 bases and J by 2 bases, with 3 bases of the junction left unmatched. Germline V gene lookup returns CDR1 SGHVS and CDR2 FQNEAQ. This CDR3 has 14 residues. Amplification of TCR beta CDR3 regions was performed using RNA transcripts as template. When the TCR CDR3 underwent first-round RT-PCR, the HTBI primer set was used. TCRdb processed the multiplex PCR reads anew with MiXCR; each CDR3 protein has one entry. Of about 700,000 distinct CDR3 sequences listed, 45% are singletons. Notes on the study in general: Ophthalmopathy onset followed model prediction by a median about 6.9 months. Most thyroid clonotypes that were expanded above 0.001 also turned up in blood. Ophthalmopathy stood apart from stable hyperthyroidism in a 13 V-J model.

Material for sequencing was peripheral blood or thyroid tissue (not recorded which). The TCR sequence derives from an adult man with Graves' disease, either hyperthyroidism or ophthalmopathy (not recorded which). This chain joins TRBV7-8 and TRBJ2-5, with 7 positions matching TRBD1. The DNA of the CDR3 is TGTGCCAGCAGCTTGGGACAGACACAAGAGACCCAGTACTTC. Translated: CASSLGQTQETQYF.